A single sample gave rise to the 13 T cell receptor beta chains below, sequenced in a study of shared clonotypes between healthy human individuals. Cells designated naive CD8 were CD45RO-negative and were positively selected for CCR7, with terminally differentiated effector memory CD45RA+ cells excluded. Profiled with immunoSEQ multiplex PCR; TCRdb holds only in-frame clones, not every one. The sample lists around 640,000 clones, approximately 96% seen once, with 0.095% to 0.13% in the top ten. The sequencing sample was made of naive CD8+ T cells sorted from blood. These receptors were collected from a woman aged 25 to 45 in good health.

The J gene is TRBJ2-1, the V gene TRBV7-6; 12 bases are shared with TRBD2. CDR1 SGHVS and CDR2 FNYEAQ come from the germline V gene. V lost 3 bases and J lost 9; bases outside the gene matches: 6. CDR3 length: 15 residues. CDR3 in amino acids: CASSLRLAGVSEQFF. CDR3 sequence (DNA): TGTGCCAGCAGCTTGAGACTAGCGGGAGTGAGTGAGCAGTTCTTC. Looking up the rest from reference TRBV7-6 and TRBJ2-1 gives the full variable domain: GAGVSQSPRYKVTKRGQDVALRCDPISGHVSLYWYRQALGQGPEFLTYFNYEAQQDKSGLPNDRFSAERPEGSISTLTIQRTEQRDSAMYRCASSLRLAGVSEQFFGPGTRLTVL.

The J gene is TRBJ2-1, the V gene TRBV5-4, with 10 bases aligning to TRBD2. V lost 6 bases, J lost 7 bases, and 10 bases stayed unmatched. The CDR3 is 15 amino acids. Per germline, CDR1 SGHNT and CDR2 YYREEE (reference sequence). CDR3 in amino acids: CASNGGLAGVNEQFF. CDR3 DNA: TGTGCCAGCAATGGGGGGCTAGCGGGAGTAAATGAGCAGTTCTTC.

The V gene is TRBV11-3, the J gene TRBJ2-1; D unresolved. This CDR3 spans 16 amino acids. Trimming removed 0 bases at V and 0 bases at J, with 9 bases between. Germline V lookup: CDR1 SGHNT, CDR2 YENEEA. CDR3 protein: CASSLDITDSYNEQFF. The CDR3 DNA reads TGTGCCAGCAGCTTAGATATCACCGACTCCTACAATGAGCAGTTCTTC.

The chain recombines TRBV4-1 with TRBJ2-1, with D perhaps assigned TRBD1 or TRBD2 (6 bases each). CDR1 is MGHRA, CDR2 YSYEKL, per germline. V shed 0 bases and J shed 7 bases, with 16 bases lying between them. This CDR3 is built from 16 residues. As DNA, the CDR3 is TGCGCCAGCAGCCAAGAAGGGGGTTGGGGGGCGAATGAGCAGTTCTTC. Its protein product is CASSQEGGWGANEQFF.

This chain's CDR3 is CASSLGTGAHGYTF. The CDR3 DNA follows: TGTGCCAGCAGCTTAGGGACCGGGGCCCATGGCTACACCTTC. The chain links TRBV5-6 to TRBJ1-2; D might be TRBD1 (5 bases). This CDR3 comprises 14 residues. Germline V lookup: CDR1 SGHDT, CDR2 YYEEEE. Trimming took 2 bases from V and 6 from J, leaving 14 bases between them.

As for this clone: At the DNA level, this CDR3 is encoded by other sequences in the same sample as well. V and J are TRBV27 and TRBJ2-7; 9 nucleotides match TRBD1. This CDR3 comprises 14 residues. CDR1 is MNHEY and CDR2 is SMNVEV in the germline V gene (reference sequence). V dropped 2 bases and J dropped 4; count of bases not matched to a gene: 3. CDR3 in DNA: TGTGCCAGCAGTTTAGCGGGACAGGGTTACGAGCAGTACTTC. Protein: CASSLAGQGYEQYF.

Comment on this clone: This CDR3 is also generated by other DNA sequences in the sample. This chain connects TRBV27 to TRBJ2-1, with 7 bases matching TRBD1. The ends lost 4 bases at V and 0 bases at J; junction bases unmatched: 0. CDR3 length: 14 residues. Per germline, CDR1 MNHEY and CDR2 SMNVEV (reference sequence). CDR3 in amino acids: CASSSGGSYNEQFF. The CDR3 nucleotides read TGTGCCAGCAGTTCAGGGGGCTCCTACAATGAGCAGTTCTTC.

The genes are TRBV30 and TRBJ2-7; a weak D match, TRBD1 (5 bases). The CDR3 sequence is 11 residues long. V lost 0 bases and J 5 bases, leaving 5 bases between the germline ends. From germline, CDR1 is GTSNPN and CDR2 SVGIG (reference sequence). The CDR3 nucleotides are TGTGCCTGGAGTGTAGGGGACGAGCAGTACTTC. Its protein is CAWSVGDEQYF.

The V gene is TRBV28, the J gene TRBJ1-5; the match to TRBD1 covers 7 bases. The CDR3 is made up of 14 amino acids. From germline, CDR1 is MDHEN and CDR2 SYDVKM. The trim removed 11 bases at V and 2 bases at J, leaving 9 bases unmatched. CDR3 sequence (DNA): TGTGCCGGGGGTAACAGGGGACGCAATCAGCCCCAGCATTTT. This codes for CAGGNRGRNQPQHF. The whole variable domain, filled in from reference TRBV28 and TRBJ1-5, reads DVKVTQSSRYLVKRTGEKVFLECVQDMDHENMFWYRQDPGLGLRLIYFSYDVKMKEKGDIPEGYSVSREKKERFSLILESASTNQTSMYLCAGGNRGRNQPQHFGDGTRLSIL.

V is TRBV30 and J is TRBJ2-1; D is undetermined. V was trimmed by 0 bases and J by 8 bases, leaving 11 bases between them. Germline-derived CDR1 and CDR2 are GTSNPN and SVGIG (reference sequence). The CDR3 loop spans 13 amino acids. The CDR3 reads CAWSVLVLYEQFF. CDR3 in DNA: TGTGCCTGGAGTGTTCTAGTTTTATATGAGCAGTTCTTC.

The V call is TRBV7-2, the J call TRBJ2-7; 8 nucleotides line up with TRBD2. Trimming cost V 5 bases and J 1 base; bases outside gene matches: 4. The germline V gene has CDR1 SGHTA and CDR2 FQGNSA. The CDR3 has 14 residues. CDR3 loop: CASSQAGASYEQYF. In nucleotides, the CDR3 is TGTGCCAGCAGCCAAGCGGGAGCTTCCTACGAGCAGTACTTC.

The gene calls are TRBV13 and TRBJ1-1; D unclear. Deletions cut 5 bases from V and 0 bases from J, with 13 bases between. Germline values: CDR1 PRHDT, CDR2 FYEKMQ (reference sequence). CDR3 length equals 15 residues. The CDR3 here is CASSIRRTVNTEAFF. In nucleotides, the CDR3 is TGTGCCAGCAGCATCCGAAGGACGGTGAACACTGAAGCTTTCTTT. The whole variable domain, filled in from reference TRBV13 and TRBJ1-1, reads AAGVIQSPRHLIKEKRETATLKCYPIPRHDTVYWYQQGPGQDPQFLISFYEKMQSDKGSIPDRFSAQQFSDYHSELNMSSLELGDSALYFCASSIRRTVNTEAFFGQGTRLTVV.

The chain links TRBV13 to TRBJ2-1; D possibly corresponds to TRBD1 (6 bases). The CDR3 sequence is 15 residues long. V gave up 1 base and J gave up 7 bases, with 14 bases separating them. Germline-derived CDR1 and CDR2 are PRHDT and FYEKMQ (reference sequence). CDR3 in DNA: TGTGCCAGCAGCTTAGTAGGGACATCAAGGAATGAGCAGTTCTTC. Its translation: CASSLVGTSRNEQFF.